The sequence of this T cell receptor beta chain was determined in a study of blood T cell repertoires in COVID-19. Study-wide background: Sites in the United States, Italy and Spain provided acute and convalescent COVID-19 samples. Sources were T cells, B-cell-depleted T cells, or PBMCs; the material itself was cDNA or gDNA.

Under the authors' procedure: Researchers report that nucleated cell counts were estimated from reference gene primer amplification. Some clones are missing from TCRdb's copy, which holds only in-frame ones; the method was immunoSEQ multiplex PCR. V and J calls plus clone size are reproduced from that table; the DNA served to infer D and trimming. The sample holds nearly 350,000 clones, over 70% seen once. It was during active infection that Seattle patients were enrolled and then longitudinally followed. The CDR3 totals 14 residues. Germline-derived CDR1 and CDR2 are WNHNN and SYGVQD (reference sequence). Between the trimmed V and J ends, which lost 6 bases and 0 bases, there was a span of 11 bases.

This rearrangement joins TRBV10-1 to TRBJ1-1; D is perhaps TRBD1 (5 bases). This TCR came from a woman between 45 and 65 years old with COVID-19, enrolled during active disease. Sequenced sample: peripheral blood. CDR3 protein: CASRHRLLNTEAFF. As DNA, the CDR3 is TGCGCCAGCAGGCACAGGCTCCTGAACACTGAAGCTTTCTTT.